Each of the 6 T cell receptor beta chains below was sequenced from the same sample in a study of beta chain features in type 1 diabetes. Isolated RNA was reverse transcribed in full, so expressed TCRB transcripts were sequenced. Produced via immunoSEQ multiplex PCR; TCRdb's table is partial and in-frame only. This table has about 280,000 clones, around 16% appearing once. Antigen specificity for these receptors is unknown. Study-level points and caveats: All four CD4+ subsets from Type 1 diabetes patients carried moderately but significantly shorter TCRB CDR3s.

Sequenced sample: naive CD4+ T cells from blood. These receptors came from a man between 18 and 29 years old with type 1 diabetes.

This chain connects TRBV18 to TRBJ2-1; TRBD2 matches 8 bases. The V and J ends lost 6 bases and 2 bases, in that order; junction bases with no gene match: 9. The CDR3 consists of 16 residues. Germline V CDR1 and CDR2: KGHSH, LQKENI. CDR3: CASSLNSGTTYNEQFF. DNA for the CDR3: TGTGCCAGCTCCCTTAATAGCGGGACCACCTACAATGAGCAGTTCTTC.

This chain links TRBV2 with TRBJ2-3, with 10 positions matching TRBD1. Trimming took 4 bases from V and 6 from J; bases not matched to a gene: 16. Germline lookup yields CDR1 SNHLY and CDR2 FYNNEI. CDR3 length: 18 residues. This CDR3 reads CASSAKQTGQGVDDTQYF. The CDR3 DNA reads as TGTGCCAGCAGTGCCAAACAGACAGGACAGGGGGTGGATGATACGCAGTATTTT.

A remark on this clone: Other nucleotide sequences in the sample specify the same CDR3. The rearrangement links TRBV6-5 to TRBJ2-7; 9 nucleotides agree with TRBD1. With 5 bases clipped from V and 1 base from J, the junction kept 6 bases outside the gene matches. CDR1 is MNHEY and CDR2 is SVGAGI in the germline V gene. The CDR3 runs 15 residues. The CDR3 DNA reads as TGTGCCAGCAGTACACCGGGACAGGGTTCCTACGAGCAGTACTTC. Translation: CASSTPGQGSYEQYF.

The J gene is TRBJ1-1, the V gene TRBV5-1; D is unresolved. The germline V and J ends were trimmed by 2 bases and 0 bases, with 8 bases remaining between them. The CDR3 sequence is 14 residues long. Germline assignment: CDR1 SGHRS and CDR2 YFSETQ. CDR3 loop: CASSFRLMNTEAFF. DNA for the CDR3: TGCGCCAGCAGCTTCCGACTGATGAACACTGAAGCTTTCTTT.

This clone has a handful of counts. The V gene is TRBV4-3, the J gene TRBJ2-3; 7 bases are shared with TRBD2. V gave up 4 bases and J gave up 0 bases; unmatched junction bases: 7. This CDR3 has 16 residues. The germline gives CDR1 LGHNA, CDR2 YSLEER. CDR3 sequence: CASSPRAGQSTDTQYF. DNA for the CDR3: TGCGCCAGCAGCCCTCGAGCGGGGCAAAGCACAGATACGCAGTATTTT.

This chain joins TRBV19 and TRBJ1-5, with 10 bases that match TRBD1. Germline lookup yields CDR1 LNHDA and CDR2 SQIVND (reference sequence). The CDR3 contains 17 residues. Unmatched junction bases numbered 10, after V lost 6 bases and J lost 2 bases. The CDR3 bases are TGTGCCAGTAGCGTGATTGCCGGGACAGGGGGCAATCAGCCCCAGCATTTT. This translates into CASSVIAGTGGNQPQHF.